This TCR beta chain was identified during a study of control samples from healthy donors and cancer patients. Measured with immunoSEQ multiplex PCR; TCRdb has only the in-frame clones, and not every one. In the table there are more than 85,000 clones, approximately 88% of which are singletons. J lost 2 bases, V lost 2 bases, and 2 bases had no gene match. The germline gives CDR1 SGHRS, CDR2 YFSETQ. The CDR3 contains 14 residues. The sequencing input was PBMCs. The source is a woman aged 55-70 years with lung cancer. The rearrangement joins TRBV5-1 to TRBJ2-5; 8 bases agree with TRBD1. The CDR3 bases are TGCGCCAGCAGCTTAGGACAGGGTCAAGAGACCCAGTACTTC. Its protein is CASSLGQGQETQYF.